This T cell receptor beta chain was recorded in a study of technical replicates of blood from several donors. This clone showed up just once. V lost 0 bases and J lost 3, with 18 bases in between. From germline, CDR1 is LGHNA and CDR2 YNFKEQ. This CDR3 contains 18 residues. TCRdb's table, derived via immunoSEQ multiplex PCR, lists solely in-frame clones and lacks some. This table has around 53,000 clones, 80% to 95% appearing once. Sequenced input: PBMCs. The chain links TRBV4-2 to TRBJ2-1; D is possibly TRBD2 (7 bases). This clonotype originated in a human donor in good health. Some clones in this sample may be carry-over from other donors' samples. The CDR3 region has the DNA TGTGCCAGCAGCCAAGATAGGGGACGGGGGGCCTACTACAATGAGCAGTTCTTC. Encoded protein: CASSQDRGRGAYYNEQFF.